The rows below give T cell receptor beta chains drawn from one sample of a study of cytomegalovirus exposure and HLA in healthy donors. Some clones are missing from TCRdb's copy, which holds only in-frame ones; the method was immunoSEQ multiplex PCR. The repertoire consists of around 160,000 clones, with 75% to 90% occurring once and the leading ten covering 1.5%. The specimen was PBMCs. These receptors all stem from a woman under 30 in good health and CMV-seronegative. Both conserved end residues are part of each CDR3. A D gene is named only where the DNA matches it firmly. Clone size is not always given. Where it is, it says once, few, many or a class for expanded clones.

DNA,CDR3,size,V,J,D
TGTGCCAGCAGCTTAGCAGCGGGGGGTGGGAATGAGCAGTTCTTC,CASSLAAGGGNEQFF,NA,TRBV7-2,TRBJ2-1,TRBD2
TGTGCCAGCAGCGTAGCCAGGTCAGACCGGGGCTATGGCTACACCTTC,CASSVARSDRGYGYTF,NA,TRBV9,TRBJ1-2,NA
TGTGCCAGCAGTGGCGCCCCATCGACAGGACCCTACGAGCAGTACTTC,CASSGAPSTGPYEQYF,once,TRBV28,TRBJ2-7,NA
TGTGCCACCCTAGCGGGGACTACCTACGAGCAGTACTTC,CATLAGTTYEQYF,once,TRBV2,TRBJ2-7,TRBD2
TGCGCCAGCAGCCCCGGGACAGGTTGGAACACTGAAGCTTTCTTT,CASSPGTGWNTEAFF,NA,TRBV5-1,TRBJ1-1,TRBD1
TGTGCCAGCAGTGCGGGGGGGGACTCCTTAGGGACTGAAGCTTTCTTT,CASSAGGDSLGTEAFF,NA,TRBV25-1,TRBJ1-1,NA
TGTGCCAGCAGTTTAAGGGAGAGGGATACGCAGTATTTT,CASSLRERDTQYF,NA,TRBV27,TRBJ2-3,NA
TGCAGCGTTGGGGAGGGGTGGGGGTCGGGCGTCTCTGGCTACACCTTC,CSVGEGWGSGVSGYTF,NA,TRBV29-1,TRBJ1-2,NA
TGCGCCAGCGCCCCTGGCGGGGGGCTATCCCCCCGCACTAATGAAAAACTGTTTTTT,CASAPGGGLSPRTNEKLFF,NA,TRBV5-1,TRBJ1-4,NA
TGTGCCAGCAGCTTCTCCCGGACAGGGGGCCGTAATGAAAAACTGTTTTTT,CASSFSRTGGRNEKLFF,NA,TRBV7-8,TRBJ1-4,TRBD1
TGTGCCAGCAGTTTACGGACAGGGAAGAACACTGAAGCTTTCTTT,CASSLRTGKNTEAFF,NA,TRBV6-5,TRBJ1-1,TRBD1
TGTGCCAGCAACCCGGAGAGTCTCAATCAGCCCCAGCATTTT,CASNPESLNQPQHF,NA,TRBV28,TRBJ1-5,NA
TGCGCCAGCAGTGAGTTCAGGAACACTGAAGCTTTCTTT,CASSEFRNTEAFF,NA,TRBV10-1,TRBJ1-1,NA
TGTGCCAGCAGCCCTCACGGGAATGGCTACACCTTC,CASSPHGNGYTF,NA,TRBV5-4,TRBJ1-2,NA
TGCAGCGTTGAATGGAGGGGGAGACAGGGGCTCAATGAGCAGTTCTTC,CSVEWRGRQGLNEQFF,NA,TRBV29-1,TRBJ2-1,TRBD1
TGTGCCACCAGCATGCGGGACAGCCTACAAGAAAAACTGTTTTTT,CATSMRDSLQEKLFF,NA,TRBV15,TRBJ1-4,TRBD1
TGTGCCAGCAGCCAGGGACAGGGAGGTGGCTACACCTTC,CASSQGQGGGYTF,NA,TRBV6-5,TRBJ1-2,TRBD1
TGTGCCAGCAGTTACTCAGCGACAGGGTATGGCTACACCTTC,CASSYSATGYGYTF,NA,TRBV6-6,TRBJ1-2,TRBD1
TGCGCCAGCAGCTTGTCAACAGGGGGTCAGCCCCAGCATTTT,CASSLSTGGQPQHF,NA,TRBV5-1,TRBJ1-5,TRBD1
TGCGCCAGCAGCCAAGGCCTCGAGGACAGGGAAATTTTCGAGCAGTTCTTC,CASSQGLEDREIFEQFF,NA,TRBV4-1,TRBJ2-1,TRBD1
TGCGCCAGCAGCCCGGGACACGTGGGCGGAAACACCATATATTTT,CASSPGHVGGNTIYF,NA,TRBV5-1,TRBJ1-3,NA
TGTGCCAGCAGCCTCCGGTCGGGGGGGGGACAAGAGACCCAGTACTTC,CASSLRSGGGQETQYF,NA,TRBV7-2,TRBJ2-5,TRBD2
TGTGCCAGCAGCCAAGACCTATACAATGAGCAGTTCTTC,CASSQDLYNEQFF,NA,TRBV14,TRBJ2-1,NA
TGTGCCAGCAGCTTACAGTTTTTCTATGGCTACACCTTC,CASSLQFFYGYTF,once,TRBV7-3,TRBJ1-2,NA